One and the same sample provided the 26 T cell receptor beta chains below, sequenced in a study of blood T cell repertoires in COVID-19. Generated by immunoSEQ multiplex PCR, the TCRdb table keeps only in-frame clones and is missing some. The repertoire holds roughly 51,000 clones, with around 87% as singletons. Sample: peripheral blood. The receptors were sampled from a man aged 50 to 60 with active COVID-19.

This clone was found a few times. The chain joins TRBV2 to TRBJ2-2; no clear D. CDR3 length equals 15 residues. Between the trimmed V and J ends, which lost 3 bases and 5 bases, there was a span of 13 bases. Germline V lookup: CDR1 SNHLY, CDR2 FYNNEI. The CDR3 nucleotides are TGTGCCAGCAGTGACATGGCAACGTGGACCGGGGAGCTGTTTTTT. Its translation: CASSDMATWTGELFF.

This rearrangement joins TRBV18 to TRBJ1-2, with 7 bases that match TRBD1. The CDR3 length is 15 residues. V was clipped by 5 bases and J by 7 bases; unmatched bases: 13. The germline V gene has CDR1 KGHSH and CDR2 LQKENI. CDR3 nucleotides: TGTGCCAGCTCATTGGAAACAGGGGCTAACCTTGGCTACACCTTC. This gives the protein CASSLETGANLGYTF.

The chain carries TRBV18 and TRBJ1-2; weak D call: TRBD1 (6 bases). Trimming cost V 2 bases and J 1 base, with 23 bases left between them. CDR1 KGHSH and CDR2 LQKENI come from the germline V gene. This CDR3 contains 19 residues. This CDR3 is CASSPTKGHQSSDNYGYTF. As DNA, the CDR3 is TGTGCCAGCTCACCAACCAAGGGACACCAATCAAGCGATAACTATGGCTACACCTTC.

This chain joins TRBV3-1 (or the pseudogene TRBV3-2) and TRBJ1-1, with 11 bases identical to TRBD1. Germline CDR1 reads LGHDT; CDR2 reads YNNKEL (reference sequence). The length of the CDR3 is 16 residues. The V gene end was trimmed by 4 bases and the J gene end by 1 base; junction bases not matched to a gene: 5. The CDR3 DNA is TGTGCCAGCAGCCCAAGGGACAGGGGGACGAACACTGAAGCTTTCTTT. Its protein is CASSPRDRGTNTEAFF.

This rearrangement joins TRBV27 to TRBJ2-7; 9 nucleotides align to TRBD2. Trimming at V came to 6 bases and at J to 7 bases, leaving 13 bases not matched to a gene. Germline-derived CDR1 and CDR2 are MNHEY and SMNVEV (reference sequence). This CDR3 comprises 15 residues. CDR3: CASSPSGAGAWEQYF. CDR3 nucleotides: TGTGCCAGCAGCCCTAGCGGGGCGGGTGCATGGGAGCAGTACTTC.

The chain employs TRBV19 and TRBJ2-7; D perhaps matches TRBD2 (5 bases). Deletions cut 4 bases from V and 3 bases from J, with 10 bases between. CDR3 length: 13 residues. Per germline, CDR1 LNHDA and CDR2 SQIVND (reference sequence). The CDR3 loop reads CASSKRSDYEQYF. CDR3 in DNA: TGTGCCAGTAGTAAGCGGTCGGACTACGAGCAGTACTTC.

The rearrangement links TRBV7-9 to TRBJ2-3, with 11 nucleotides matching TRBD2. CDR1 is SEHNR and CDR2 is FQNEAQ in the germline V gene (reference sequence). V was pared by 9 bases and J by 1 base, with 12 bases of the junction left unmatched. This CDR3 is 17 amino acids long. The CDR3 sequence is CASSGRVTSRGTDTQYF. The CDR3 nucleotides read TGTGCCAGTAGCGGGAGGGTGACTAGCCGGGGCACAGATACGCAGTATTTT.

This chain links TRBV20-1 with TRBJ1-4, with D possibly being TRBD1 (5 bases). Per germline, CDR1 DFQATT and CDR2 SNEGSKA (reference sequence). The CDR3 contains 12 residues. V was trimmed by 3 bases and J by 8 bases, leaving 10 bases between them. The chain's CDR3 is CSASRGNEKLFF. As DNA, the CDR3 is TGCAGTGCTAGTAGGGGTAACGAAAAACTGTTTTTT.

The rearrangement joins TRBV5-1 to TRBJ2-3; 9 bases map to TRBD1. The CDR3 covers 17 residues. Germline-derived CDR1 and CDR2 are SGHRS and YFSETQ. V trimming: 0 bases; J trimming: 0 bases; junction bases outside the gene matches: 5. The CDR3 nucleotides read TGCGCCAGCAGCTTGGGGCCGGGACAGGGTAGCACAGATACGCAGTATTTT. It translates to CASSLGPGQGSTDTQYF.

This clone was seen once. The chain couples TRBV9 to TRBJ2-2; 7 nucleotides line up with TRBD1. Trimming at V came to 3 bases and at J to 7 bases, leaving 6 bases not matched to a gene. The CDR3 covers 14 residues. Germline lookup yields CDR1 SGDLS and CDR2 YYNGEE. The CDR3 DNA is TGTGCCAGCAGCGAGCGAGGGGGCGGCGGGGAGCTGTTTTTT. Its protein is CASSERGGGGELFF.

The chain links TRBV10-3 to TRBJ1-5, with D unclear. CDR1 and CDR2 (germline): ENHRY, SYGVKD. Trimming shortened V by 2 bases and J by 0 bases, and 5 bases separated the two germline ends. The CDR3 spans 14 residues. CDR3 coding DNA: TGTGCCATCAGTGAGAATTATAGCAATCAGCCCCAGCATTTT. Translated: CAISENYSNQPQHF.

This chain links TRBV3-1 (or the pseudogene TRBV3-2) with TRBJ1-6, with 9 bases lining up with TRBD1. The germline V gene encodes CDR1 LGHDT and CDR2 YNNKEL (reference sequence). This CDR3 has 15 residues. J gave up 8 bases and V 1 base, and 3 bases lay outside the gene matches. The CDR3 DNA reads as TGTGCCAGCAGCCAAGTAGGGACAGGGTATTCACCCCTCCACTTT. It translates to CASSQVGTGYSPLHF.

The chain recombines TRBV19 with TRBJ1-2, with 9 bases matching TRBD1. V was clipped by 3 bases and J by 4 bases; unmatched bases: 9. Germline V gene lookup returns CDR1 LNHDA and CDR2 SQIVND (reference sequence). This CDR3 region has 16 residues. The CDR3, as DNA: TGTGCCAGTAGTATCGCTCCGGGACAGGGTTTCTATGGCTACACCTTC. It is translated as CASSIAPGQGFYGYTF.

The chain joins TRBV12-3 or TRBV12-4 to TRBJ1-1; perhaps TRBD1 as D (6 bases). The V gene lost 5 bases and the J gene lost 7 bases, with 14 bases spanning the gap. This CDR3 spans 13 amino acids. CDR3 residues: CASSGGARGEAFF. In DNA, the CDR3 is TGTGCCAGCAGTGGGGGGGCGCGGGGTGAAGCTTTCTTT.

The CDR3 sequence: CATSSGTALTDTQYF. The CDR3 region has the DNA TGTGCCACCAGTTCCGGGACAGCCCTCACAGATACGCAGTATTTT. The chain couples TRBV24-1 to TRBJ2-3; 7 bases line up with TRBD1. CDR3 length: 15 residues. From germline, CDR1 is KGHDR and CDR2 SFDVKD. With V trimmed by 6 bases and J by 2 bases, 7 bases remained unmatched.

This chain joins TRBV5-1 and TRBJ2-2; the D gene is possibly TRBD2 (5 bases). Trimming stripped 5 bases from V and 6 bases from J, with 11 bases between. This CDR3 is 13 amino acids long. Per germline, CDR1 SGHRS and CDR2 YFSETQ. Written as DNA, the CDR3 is TGCGCCAGCAGAGAAAAGGAGGCCGGGGAGCTGTTTTTT. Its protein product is CASREKEAGELFF.

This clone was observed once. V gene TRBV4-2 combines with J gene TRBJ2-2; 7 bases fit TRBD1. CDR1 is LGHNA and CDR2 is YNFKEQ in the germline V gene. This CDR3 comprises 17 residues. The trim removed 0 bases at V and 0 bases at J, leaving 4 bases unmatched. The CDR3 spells CASSQELGTANTGELFF. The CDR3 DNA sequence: TGTGCCAGCAGCCAAGAGTTGGGGACAGCGAACACCGGGGAGCTGTTTTTT.

This CDR3 reads CASSPGTGGTTNEKLFF. Written as DNA, the CDR3 is TGCGCCAGCAGCCCCGGGACAGGGGGTACAACTAATGAAAAACTGTTTTTT. This chain uses TRBV5-1 with TRBJ1-4; 11 bases align to TRBD1. CDR1 is SGHRS and CDR2 is YFSETQ in the germline V gene. Trimming at V came to 4 bases and at J to 0 bases, leaving 5 bases not matched to a gene. The CDR3 length is 17 residues.

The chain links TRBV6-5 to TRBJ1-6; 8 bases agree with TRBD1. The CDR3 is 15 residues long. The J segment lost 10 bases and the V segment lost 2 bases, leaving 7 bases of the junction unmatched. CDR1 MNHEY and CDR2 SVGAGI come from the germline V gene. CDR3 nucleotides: TGTGCCAGCAGTTACGATACTACAGGGGGGTCACCCCTCCACTTT. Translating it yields CASSYDTTGGSPLHF.

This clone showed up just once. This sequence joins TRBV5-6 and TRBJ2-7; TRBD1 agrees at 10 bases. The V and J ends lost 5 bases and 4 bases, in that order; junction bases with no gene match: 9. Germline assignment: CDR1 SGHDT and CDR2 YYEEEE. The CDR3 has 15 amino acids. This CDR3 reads CASSRDRGSRYEQYF. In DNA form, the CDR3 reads TGTGCCAGCAGTAGGGACAGGGGTTCAAGGTACGAGCAGTACTTC. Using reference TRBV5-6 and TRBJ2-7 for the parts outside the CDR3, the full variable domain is DAGVTQSPTHLIKTRGQQVTLRCSPKSGHDTVSWYQQALGQGPQFIFQYYEEEERQRGNFPDRFSGHQFPNYSSELNVNALLLGDSALYLCASSRDRGSRYEQYFGPGTRLTVT.

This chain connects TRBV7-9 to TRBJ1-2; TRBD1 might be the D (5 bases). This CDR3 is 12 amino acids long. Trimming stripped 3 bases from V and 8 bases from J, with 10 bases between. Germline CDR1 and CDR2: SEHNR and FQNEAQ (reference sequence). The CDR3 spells CASSFPGRGYTF. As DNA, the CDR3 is TGTGCCAGCAGCTTCCCAGGGCGAGGCTACACCTTC.

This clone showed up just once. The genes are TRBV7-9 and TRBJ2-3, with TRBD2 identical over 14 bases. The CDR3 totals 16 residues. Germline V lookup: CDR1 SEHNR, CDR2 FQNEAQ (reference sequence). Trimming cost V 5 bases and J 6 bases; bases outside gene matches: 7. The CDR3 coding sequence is TGTGCCAGCAGCGCGACTAGCGGGAGGGCGGCCGATACGCAGTATTTT. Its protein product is CASSATSGRAADTQYF.

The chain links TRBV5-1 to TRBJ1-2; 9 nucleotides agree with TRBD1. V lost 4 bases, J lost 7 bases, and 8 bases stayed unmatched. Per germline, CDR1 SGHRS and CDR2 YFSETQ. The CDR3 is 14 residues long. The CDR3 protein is CASSHDRGTIGYTF. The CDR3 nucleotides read TGCGCCAGCAGCCACGACAGGGGGACTATTGGCTACACCTTC.

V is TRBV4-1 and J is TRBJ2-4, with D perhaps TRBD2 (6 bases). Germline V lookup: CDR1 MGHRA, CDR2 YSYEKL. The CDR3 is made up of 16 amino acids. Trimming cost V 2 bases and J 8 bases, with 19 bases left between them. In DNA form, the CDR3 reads TGCGCCAGCAGCCAACTAGCCGGGACTCCCAGTGACATTCAGTACTTC. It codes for CASSQLAGTPSDIQYF.

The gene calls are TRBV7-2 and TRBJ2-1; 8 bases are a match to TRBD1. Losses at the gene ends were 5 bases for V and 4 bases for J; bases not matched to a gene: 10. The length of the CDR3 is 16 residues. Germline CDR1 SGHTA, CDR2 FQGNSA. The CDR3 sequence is CASSPTWGQAYNEQFF. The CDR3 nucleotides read TGTGCCAGCAGCCCTACCTGGGGACAGGCTTACAATGAGCAGTTCTTC.

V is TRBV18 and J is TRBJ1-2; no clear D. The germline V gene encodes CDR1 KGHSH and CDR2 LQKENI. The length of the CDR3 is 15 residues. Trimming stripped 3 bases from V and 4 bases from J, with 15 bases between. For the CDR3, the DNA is TGTGCCAGCTCACCCCCAATCGGGGTCGGCTATGGCTACACCTTC. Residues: CASSPPIGVGYGYTF.